This T cell receptor (beta chain) originates from a study of identical twins. TCRdb analysed the 5' RACE reads with MiXCR anew, one entry per CDR3 protein. Here the sample spans around 280,000 distinct CDR3 sequences, about 8% being singletons. Turning to this clonotype: Its antigen is currently unknown.

There were only healthy Caucasians among the donors. Findings and caveats of the study: In drawing conclusions, the study used cross-sectional statistical analysis and did not follow the same donors. The more abundant beta clonotypes in cord blood had fewer insertions, and memory repertoires did not show this.

Trimming left V 6 bases short and J 1 base short, with 9 bases between. Germline loops: CDR1 ENHRY, CDR2 SYGVKD. The CDR3 spans 13 residues. This same sample was also part of a study on yellow fever vaccine responses in identical twins.

The chain combines TRBV10-3 with TRBJ2-5; possibly TRBD2 for D (6 bases). The TCR originated in a woman in her late teens or twenties in good health. The sample was memory (CD45RO+) T cells sorted from blood. DNA for the CDR3: TGTGCCATCAGCCGGGACTTCCAAGAGACCCAGTACTTC. As protein: CAISRDFQETQYF.